This TCR beta chain emerged from a study of Graves' ophthalmopathy and Graves' hyperthyroidism. As for this clonotype: Its antigen is currently unknown.

Germline V gene data show CDR1 as SGHRS and CDR2 as YFSETQ. V was cut by 0 bases and J by 7 bases, with 13 bases left in between. There are 14 residues in the CDR3. CDR3 regions of TCR beta were amplified from RNA transcripts. RT-PCR with HTBI primers came first, then second-round multiplex PCR. Using its own MiXCR run on the multiplex PCR reads, TCRdb lists one record per CDR3 protein. The table lists roughly 400,000 distinct CDR3 sequences, about a sixth of them singletons. The study, taken as a whole, reports: The model predicted progression of ophthalmopathy with a sensitivity of roughly 65%, and its specificity was 72% to 80%. Most clonotypes expanded in thyroid above 0.001 frequency were present in blood too.

Sequences were obtained from peripheral blood. The sequence came from a woman between 18 and 29 years old with Graves' ophthalmopathy. The chain recombines TRBV5-1 with TRBJ1-1, with D possibly TRBD1 on 6 matching bases. The DNA for the CDR3 is TGCGCCAGCAGCTTGGGGGTGGGGGGCGTTGAAGCTTTCTTT. Encoded protein: CASSLGVGGVEAFF. Full variable domain (rest looked up from reference TRBV5-1 and TRBJ1-1): KAGVTQTPRYLIKTRGQQVTLSCSPISGHRSVSWYQQTPGQGLQFLFEYFSETQRNKGNFPGRFSGRQFSNSRSEMNVSTLELGDSALYLCASSLGVGGVEAFFGQGTRLTVV.